This T cell receptor beta chain was captured by sequencing in a study of shared clonotypes between healthy human individuals. The wider study: The cohort comprised a couple of women and a few men. Their ages spanned 18 to 49 years.

Notes on this clone: The antigen is unknown.

This table comes from immunoSEQ multiplex PCR, and its TCRdb copy is limited to in-frame clones, with some not included. The data hold over a million clones, with around 97% observed a single time. There are 18 residues in the CDR3. Germline V gene data show CDR1 as WSHSY and CDR2 as SAAADI. The V segment lost 5 bases and the J segment 3 bases; nucleotides outside the gene matches: 9. The healthy adult donors were HIV-negative and reported no recent acute infections or vaccinations. General study results and limits: Specimens sampled were limited to blood, with tissue repertoires likely differing. Of the naive CD4 clonotypes, about 5.4% were shared across several donors.

This clonotype was sampled from a man aged 30 to 39 in good health. This sequence joins TRBV10-2 and TRBJ2-1, with TRBD2 identical over 14 bases. Sequencing was done on a sample of naive CD4+ T cells sorted from blood. Subset indicated: CD45RA+ positively selected. This chain's CDR3 is CASSKPGTSGSGYNEQFF. The CDR3 DNA follows: TGCGCCAGCAGTAAGCCCGGGACTAGCGGGAGTGGCTACAATGAGCAGTTCTTC.